This TCR beta chain comes out of a study of T cell repertoires in cytomegalovirus infection. Whole-study context: Matching HLA type and CMV infection were both indicated by public TCR beta signatures. Study-level points and caveats: Summed frequency of public TCR beta families distinguished CMV carriers with the relevant HLA. HLA-C-restricted TCR beta clonotypes specific for CMV led the ex vivo response.

The V segment lost 6 bases and the J segment 4 bases; nucleotides outside the gene matches: 10. Germline-derived CDR1 and CDR2 are MDHEN and SYDVKM. The CDR3 is 16 residues long. TCRdb called the reads again in MiXCR, with one record for every CDR3 protein. The sample shows 490,000 or so distinct CDR3 sequences, about 11% of them seen only once. This clonotype was recorded many times. No antigen is known for it. The sequencing sample was made of PBMCs. The origin of this receptor is a human donor in good health (CMV status not recorded). Some clones in this sample may be carry-over from other donors' samples. The chain employs TRBV28 and TRBJ1-1, with 11 nucleotides matching TRBD1. This chain's CDR3 is CASRDTGTGGSTEAFF. DNA for the CDR3: TGTGCCAGCAGAGATACCGGGACAGGGGGATCCACTGAAGCTTTCTTT.